The present T cell receptor (beta chain) was sequenced within a study of metastatic and nonmetastatic thyroid tumors. Study-level background: Repertoires from malignant and benign thyroid patients were compared across blood and tumor or nodule tissue.

Ahead of thyroid surgery, no patient had received treatment of any kind. Original processing methods: Building a distant-metastasis classifier for papillary thyroid cancer drew on CDR3 differences across clinicopathological groups. MiXCR reprocessed the PCR reads for TCRdb. The V and J calls and clone size are TCRdb's, not the authors'. The sample carries 30,000 to 35,000 clones, roughly a sixth recorded once. The CDR3 is made up of 17 amino acids. V was clipped by 7 bases and J by 11 bases; unmatched bases: 21. Germline V CDR1 and CDR2: MNHNS, SASEGT. The receptor was derived from a female donor with papillary thyroid cancer or a benign thyroid nodule (not recorded which). Some clones in this sample may be carry-over from other donors' samples. The sample consisted of blood. The rearrangement joins TRBV6-1 to TRBJ2-2; 8 positions match TRBD2. The CDR3 DNA reads TGTGCCAGCACCGAATTAGCGGGGACCCGTGTCACCGTTGAGCTGTTTTTT. It yields the protein CASTELAGTRVTVELFF.